This T cell receptor beta chain was recovered during a study of T cell repertoires in cytomegalovirus infection. In this sample, this clonotype turned up many times. The target antigen is unknown. V was pared by 5 bases and J by 7 bases, with 18 bases between. This CDR3 is 14 amino acids long. CDR1 is SGHAT, CDR2 FQDESV, per germline (reference sequence). TCRdb analysed the reads with MiXCR anew, one entry per CDR3 protein. The table includes about 78,000 distinct CDR3 sequences, approximately 42% detected once. The source is a human donor in good health (CMV status not recorded). Some clones in this sample may be carry-over from other donors' samples. This chain links TRBV11-1 with TRBJ2-7; D is possibly TRBD2 (6 bases). The sample in question was CD8+ T cells from cultured PBMCs, obtained from culture after CMV antigen stimulation. The CDR3 DNA sequence: TGTGCCAGCAGCCCGCGGACGGGGGAATGGGAGCAGTACTTC. Translation gives CASSPRTGEWEQYF.